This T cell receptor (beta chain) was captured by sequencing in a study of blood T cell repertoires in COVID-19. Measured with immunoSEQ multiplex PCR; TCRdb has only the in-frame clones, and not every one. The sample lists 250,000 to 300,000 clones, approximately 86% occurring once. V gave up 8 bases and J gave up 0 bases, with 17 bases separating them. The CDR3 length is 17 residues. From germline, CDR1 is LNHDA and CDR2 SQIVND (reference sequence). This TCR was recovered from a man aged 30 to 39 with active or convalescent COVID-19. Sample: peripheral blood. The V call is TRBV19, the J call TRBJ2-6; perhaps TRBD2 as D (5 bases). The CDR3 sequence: CASRSSEGLSGANVLTF. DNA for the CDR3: TGTGCCAGTCGGTCATCAGAGGGTCTCTCTGGGGCCAACGTCCTGACTTTC.